This TCR beta chain was found in a study of T cell changes during pregnancy in multiple sclerosis. The table came from immunoSEQ multiplex PCR; TCRdb's copy has only in-frame clones and leaves some out. The sample yields approximately 61,000 clones, around 90% seen once. The sample was peripheral blood, taken after pregnancy. This clonotype was obtained from a female donor in good health, enrolled as a control in a pregnancy study.

The CDR3 bases are TGTGCCAGCAGTCACAGGGGAGGCACTGAAGCTTTCTTT. Its protein is CASSHRGGTEAFF. V and J are TRBV27 and TRBJ1-1, with 7 bases lining up with TRBD1. This CDR3 is built from 13 residues. Germline assignment: CDR1 MNHEY and CDR2 SMNVEV (reference sequence). V shed 5 bases and J 4 bases; nucleotides not matched to a gene: 4.